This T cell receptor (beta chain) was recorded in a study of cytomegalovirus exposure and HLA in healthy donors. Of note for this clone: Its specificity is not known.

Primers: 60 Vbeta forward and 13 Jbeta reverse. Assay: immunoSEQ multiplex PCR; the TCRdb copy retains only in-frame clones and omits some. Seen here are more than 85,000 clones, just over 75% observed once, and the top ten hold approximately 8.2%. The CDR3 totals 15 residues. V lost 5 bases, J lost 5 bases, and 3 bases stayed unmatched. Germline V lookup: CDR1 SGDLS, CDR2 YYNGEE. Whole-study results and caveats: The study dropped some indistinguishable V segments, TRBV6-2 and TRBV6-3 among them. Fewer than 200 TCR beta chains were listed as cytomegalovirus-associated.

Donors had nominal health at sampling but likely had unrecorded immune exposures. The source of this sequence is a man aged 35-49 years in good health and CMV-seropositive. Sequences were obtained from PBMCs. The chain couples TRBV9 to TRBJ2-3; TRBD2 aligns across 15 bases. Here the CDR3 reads CASREGLAGGDTQYF. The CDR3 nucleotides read TGTGCCAGCAGGGAGGGACTAGCGGGAGGAGATACGCAGTATTTT.